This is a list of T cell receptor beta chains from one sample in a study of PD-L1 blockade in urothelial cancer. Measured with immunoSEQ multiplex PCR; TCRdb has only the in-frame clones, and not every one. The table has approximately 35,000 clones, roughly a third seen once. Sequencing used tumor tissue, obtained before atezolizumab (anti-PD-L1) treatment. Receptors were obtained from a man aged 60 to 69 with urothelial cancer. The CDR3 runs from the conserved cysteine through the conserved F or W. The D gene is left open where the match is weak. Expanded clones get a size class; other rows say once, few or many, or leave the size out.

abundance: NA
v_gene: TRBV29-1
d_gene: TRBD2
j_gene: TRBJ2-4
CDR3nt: TGCAGCGTTGAATCGCGGGAGGGCGGCAAAAACATTCAGTACTTC
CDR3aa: CSVESREGGKNIQYF

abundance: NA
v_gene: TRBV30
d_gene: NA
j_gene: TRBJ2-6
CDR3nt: TGTGCCTGGACAGGGGCCTCTGGGGCCAACGTCCTGACTTTC
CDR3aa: CAWTGASGANVLTF

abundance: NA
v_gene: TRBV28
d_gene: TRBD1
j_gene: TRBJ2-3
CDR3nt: TGTGCCAGCACCCCGACCGGGACAGAGCTCACAGATACGCAGTATTTT
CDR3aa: CASTPTGTELTDTQYF

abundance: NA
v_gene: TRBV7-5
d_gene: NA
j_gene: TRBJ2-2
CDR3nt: TGTGCCAGCAGCTTGAGGCCGGGACAGCCGAACACCGGGGAGCTGTTTTTT
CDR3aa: CASSLRPGQPNTGELFF

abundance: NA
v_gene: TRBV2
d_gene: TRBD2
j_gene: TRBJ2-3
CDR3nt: TGTGCCAGCAGCTCCACCGGGGGGGCTAGCGGGGGCTCTAGCACAGATACGCAGTATTTT
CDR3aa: CASSSTGGASGGSSTDTQYF

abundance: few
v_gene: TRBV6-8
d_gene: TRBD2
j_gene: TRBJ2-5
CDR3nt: TGTGCCAGCAGTGGGCCGACTAGCGGTCAAGAGACCCAGTACTTC
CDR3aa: CASSGPTSGQETQYF

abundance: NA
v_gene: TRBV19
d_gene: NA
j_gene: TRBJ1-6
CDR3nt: TGTGCCAGTAGTAGGGCGGGAGGCTGGAATAGTTCACCCCTCCACTTT
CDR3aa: CASSRAGGWNSSPLHF

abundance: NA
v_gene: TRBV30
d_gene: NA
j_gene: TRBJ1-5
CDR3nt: TGTGCCTGGAGTTTTTCGACAGTAGGTCAGCCCCAGCATTTT
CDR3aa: CAWSFSTVGQPQHF

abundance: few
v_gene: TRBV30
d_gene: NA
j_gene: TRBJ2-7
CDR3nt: TGTGCCTGGAGTGTAGTAGGGAACGAGCAGTACTTC
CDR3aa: CAWSVVGNEQYF

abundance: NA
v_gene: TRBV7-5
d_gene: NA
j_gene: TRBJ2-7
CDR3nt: TGTGCCAGCAGCTTACGTGCCAGAGACTACGAGCAGTACTTC
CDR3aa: CASSLRARDYEQYF

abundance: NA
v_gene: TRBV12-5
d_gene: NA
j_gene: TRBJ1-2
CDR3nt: TGTGCTAGTGGTAACGACACTTTCTATGGCTACACCTTC
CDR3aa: CASGNDTFYGYTF

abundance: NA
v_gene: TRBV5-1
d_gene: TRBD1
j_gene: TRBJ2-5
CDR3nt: TGCGCCAGCAGCTTGGCCCCCGCAGGGGGCTACCAAGAGACCCAGTACTTC
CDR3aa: CASSLAPAGGYQETQYF

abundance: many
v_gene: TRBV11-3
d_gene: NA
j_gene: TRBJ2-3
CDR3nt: TGTGCCAGCAGCCTAGAGGGGGGGGGCCTTGCGCCAAAAGCCGCCACGCAGTATTTT
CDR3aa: CASSLEGGGLAPKAATQYF

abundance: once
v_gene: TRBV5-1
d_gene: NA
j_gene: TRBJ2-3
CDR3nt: TGCGCCAGCAGCGACGGTACCCTTTGGGGCACAGATACGCAGTATTTT
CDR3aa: CASSDGTLWGTDTQYF

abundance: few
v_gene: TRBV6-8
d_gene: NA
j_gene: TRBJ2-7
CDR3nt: TGTGCCATCACCCAGGACACTAACTCCTACGAGCAGTACTTC
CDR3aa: CAITQDTNSYEQYF

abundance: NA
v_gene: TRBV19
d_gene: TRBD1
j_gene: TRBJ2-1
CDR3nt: TGTGCCAGTATGCGAAGGGACAGGGACAATGAGCAGTTCTTC
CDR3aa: CASMRRDRDNEQFF